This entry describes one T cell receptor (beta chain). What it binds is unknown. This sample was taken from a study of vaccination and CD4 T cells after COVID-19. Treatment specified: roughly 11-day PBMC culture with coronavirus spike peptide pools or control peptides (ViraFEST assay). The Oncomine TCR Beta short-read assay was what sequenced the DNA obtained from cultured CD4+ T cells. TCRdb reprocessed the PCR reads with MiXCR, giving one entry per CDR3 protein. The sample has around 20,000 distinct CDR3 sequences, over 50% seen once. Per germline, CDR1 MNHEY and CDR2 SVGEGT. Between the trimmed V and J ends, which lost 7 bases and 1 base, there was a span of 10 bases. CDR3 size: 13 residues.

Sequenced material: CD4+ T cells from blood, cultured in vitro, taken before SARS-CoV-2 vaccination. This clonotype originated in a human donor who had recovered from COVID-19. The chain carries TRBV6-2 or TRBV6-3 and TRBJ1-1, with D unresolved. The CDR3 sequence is CASTFTTNTEAFF. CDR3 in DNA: TGTGCCAGCACTTTCACTACGAACACTGAAGCTTTCTTT.